Listed here is a single T cell receptor (beta chain). Its antigen is still unknown. This sequence may be a read error, since a much larger clone differs from it by one base. What this sample's time point label stands for: sample taken at primary tumor resection. TCR sequencing used whole RNA extracted from tumor and nontumor lung tissue, or from cryopreserved PBMC samples, without cell sorting. The donors were 65 to 90 patients from the lung TRACERx cohort who had early-stage, untreated non-small cell lung cancer. Patients were selected for TCR sequencing only if sufficient RNA was available from at least two tumor regions. This sample stems from a study of spatial heterogeneity in lung cancer (dated by TCRdb to 2018 to 2020). In terms of the full investigation: Beta-chain transcripts were consistently detected in greater numbers than alpha-chain transcripts, which likely reflects a higher abundance of beta-chain transcripts. Nonsynonymous mutation counts, determined by whole-exome sequencing of tumor tissue, were related to TCR repertoire features. In non-small cell lung cancer, the study quantitatively compared TCR alpha and beta repertoires across several tumor regions, matched nontumor lung, and blood. In the raw uncorrected reads, each unique combination of TCR and UMI appeared more than ten times on average. Both alpha and beta chains were TCR-sequenced in samples taken at surgery, namely 220 tumor regions, under 80 matched nontumor lung samples and just over 55 PBMC samples. What the authors observed across the whole study: Confirming at a functional level the hypothesis that regional TCRs recognize regional mutations was considered to require additional single-cell paired TCR alpha and beta sequencing. Ubiquitous expanded tumor TCRs were found in blood more often at tumor resection than at routine follow-up.

Receptor libraries were prepared by 5' RACE. Sequencing used a NextSeq 500. To allow correction of PCR and sequencing errors, the TCR library protocol tagged every TCR cDNA molecule with a unique molecular identifier. The paper's data handling went like this. Decombinator tools were used for TCR identification, UMI-based error correction and CDR3 extraction. TCRs above a frequency of 2 per 1,000, corresponding to the top 1% of the tumor frequency distribution, were defined as expanded. Renyi diversity was calculated using the R vegan package after each repertoire was subsampled 100 times to 5,000 TCRs. CDR3 similarity networks were constructed using string-kernel similarity of amino acid triplets, with links drawn between CDR3s whose pairwise similarity was above 0.82. TCRdb reworked the public reads: Q25 trimming with fastp, MiXCR clone assembly, productive beta chains retained. Merged by CDR3 protein, the rows form single entries marked with the most common genes and DNA. The V and J calls and clone size are TCRdb's, not the authors'. A total of approximately 40,000 distinct CDR3 sequences appear in this sample, 6% to 8% of them only once. Of the sample, under 30% is held by the ten largest clones.

The germline V gene (reference sequence) gives CDR1 as SGHNT and CDR2 as YYREEE. The cysteine opens and the phenylalanine closes a CDR3 of 16 amino acids. Solely the CDR3 DNA is kept, with 48 bases framed from the first base. The sequence derives from a male donor with early-stage non-small cell lung cancer. The chain is made from TRBV5-4 and TRBJ2-1, with TRBD2 identical over 11 junction bases. This specimen was PBMCs, taken at surgery. The DNA is TGTGCCAGCAGCACCATAGCGGGGGGGCGGAACAATGAGCAGCTCTTC. Translated, it gives CASSTIAGGRNNEQLF. With the rest looked up from the reference TRBV5-4 and TRBJ2-1 genes rather than sequenced, the full variable domain is ETGVTQSPTHLIKTRGQQVTLRCSSQSGHNTVSWYQQALGQGPQFIFQYYREEENGRGNFPPRFSGLQFPNYSSELNVNALELDDSALYLCASSTIAGGRNNEQLFGPGTRLTVL.